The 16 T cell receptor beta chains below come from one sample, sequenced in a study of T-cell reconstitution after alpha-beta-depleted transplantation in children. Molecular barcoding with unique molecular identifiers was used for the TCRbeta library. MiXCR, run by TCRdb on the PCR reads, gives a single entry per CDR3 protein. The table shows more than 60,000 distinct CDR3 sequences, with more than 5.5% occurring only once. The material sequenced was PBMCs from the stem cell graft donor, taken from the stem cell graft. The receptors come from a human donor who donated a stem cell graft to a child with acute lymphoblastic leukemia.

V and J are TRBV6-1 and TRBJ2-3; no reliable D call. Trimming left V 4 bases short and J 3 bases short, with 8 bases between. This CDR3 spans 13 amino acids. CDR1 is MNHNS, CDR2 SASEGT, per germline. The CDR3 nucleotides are TGTGCCAGCAGTGTGGTCAGGACAGATACGCAGTATTTT. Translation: CASSVVRTDTQYF.

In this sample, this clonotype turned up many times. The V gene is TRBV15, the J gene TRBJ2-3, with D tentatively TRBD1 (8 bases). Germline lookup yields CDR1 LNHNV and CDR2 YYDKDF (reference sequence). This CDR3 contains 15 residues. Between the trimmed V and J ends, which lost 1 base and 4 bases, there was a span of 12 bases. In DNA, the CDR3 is TGTGCCACCAGCAGAGGGACAGGGAGGGCAGATACGCAGTATTTT. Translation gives CATSRGTGRADTQYF.

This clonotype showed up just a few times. The CDR3 nucleotides are TGTGCCACCTCTCTGGGACTAGCGGGATCCGTTGAGCAGTTCTTC. This gives the protein CATSLGLAGSVEQFF. The gene calls are TRBV19 and TRBJ2-1, with TRBD2 identical over 13 bases. Germline CDR1 and CDR2: LNHDA and SQIVND (reference sequence). With V trimmed by 10 bases and J by 9 bases, 12 bases remained unmatched. The CDR3 contains 15 residues.

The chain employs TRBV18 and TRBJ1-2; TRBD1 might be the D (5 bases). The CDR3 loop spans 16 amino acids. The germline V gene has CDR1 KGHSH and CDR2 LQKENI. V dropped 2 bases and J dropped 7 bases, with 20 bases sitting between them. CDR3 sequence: CASSPDSGQGRSGYTF. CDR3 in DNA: TGTGCCAGCTCACCAGATTCTGGCCAGGGTCGTTCTGGCTACACCTTC.

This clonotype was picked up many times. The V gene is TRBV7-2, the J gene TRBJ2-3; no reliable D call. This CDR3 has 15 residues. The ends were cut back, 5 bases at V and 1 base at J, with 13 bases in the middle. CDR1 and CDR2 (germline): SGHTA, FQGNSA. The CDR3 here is CASSATLAGTDTQYF. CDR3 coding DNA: TGTGCCAGCAGCGCGACACTTGCGGGCACAGATACGCAGTATTTT.

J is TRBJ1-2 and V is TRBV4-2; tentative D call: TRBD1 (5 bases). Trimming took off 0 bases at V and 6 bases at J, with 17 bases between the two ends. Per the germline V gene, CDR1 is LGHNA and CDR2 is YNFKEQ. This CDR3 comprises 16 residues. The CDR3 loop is CASSQEDGRGSHGYTF. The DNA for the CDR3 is TGTGCCAGCAGCCAAGAAGATGGAAGGGGCTCCCATGGCTACACCTTC.

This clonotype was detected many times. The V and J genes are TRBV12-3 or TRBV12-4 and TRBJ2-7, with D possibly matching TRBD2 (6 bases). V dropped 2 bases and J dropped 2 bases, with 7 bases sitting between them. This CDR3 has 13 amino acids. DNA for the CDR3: TGTGCCAGCAGTTTACCTAGCGCCTACGAGCAGTACTTC. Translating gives CASSLPSAYEQYF.

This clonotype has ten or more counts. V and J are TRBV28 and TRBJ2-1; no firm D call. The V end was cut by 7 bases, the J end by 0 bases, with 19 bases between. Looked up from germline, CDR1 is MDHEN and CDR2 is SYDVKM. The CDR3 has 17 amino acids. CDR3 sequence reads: CASTGTLGLGSYNEQFF. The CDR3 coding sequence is TGTGCCAGCACGGGCACATTGGGCCTAGGCTCCTACAATGAGCAGTTCTTC.

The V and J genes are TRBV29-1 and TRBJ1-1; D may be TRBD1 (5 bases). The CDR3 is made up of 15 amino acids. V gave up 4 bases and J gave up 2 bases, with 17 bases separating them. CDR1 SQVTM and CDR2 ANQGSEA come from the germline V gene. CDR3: CSVGPPGRINTEAFF. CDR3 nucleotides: TGCAGCGTTGGACCACCGGGACGGATAAACACTGAAGCTTTCTTT.

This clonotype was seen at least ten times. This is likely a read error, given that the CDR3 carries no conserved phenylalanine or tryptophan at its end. In DNA, the CDR3 is TGTGCCAGCAGTGAATGGGGCGATGCGGTTGGAAACACCATATATATT. This codes for CASSEWGDAVGNTIYI. The chain employs TRBV6-1 and TRBJ1-3; D may be TRBD1 (5 bases). V was shortened by 2 bases and J by 3 bases, with 14 bases between the two germline ends. The germline gives CDR1 MNHNS, CDR2 SASEGT. This CDR3 is built from 16 residues.

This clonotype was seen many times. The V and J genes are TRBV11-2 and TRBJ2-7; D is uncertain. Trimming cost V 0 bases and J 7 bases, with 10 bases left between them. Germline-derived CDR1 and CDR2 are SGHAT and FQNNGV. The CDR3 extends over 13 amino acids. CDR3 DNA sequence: TGTGCCAGCAGCTTAGATAGAACCCGGGAGCAGTACTTC. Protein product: CASSLDRTREQYF.

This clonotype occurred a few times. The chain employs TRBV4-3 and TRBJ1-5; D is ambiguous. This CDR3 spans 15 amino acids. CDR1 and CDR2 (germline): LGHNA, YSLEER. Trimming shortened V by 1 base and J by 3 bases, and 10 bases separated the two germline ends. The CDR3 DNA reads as TGCGCCAGCAGCCAAGTATACGGGAACAATCAGCCCCAGCATTTT. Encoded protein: CASSQVYGNNQPQHF.

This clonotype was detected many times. The CDR3 sequence: CASSLVGGGPGEQYF. The CDR3 DNA reads TGCGCCAGCAGCTTGGTAGGGGGAGGGCCTGGCGAGCAGTACTTC. The gene calls are TRBV5-1 and TRBJ2-7; D possibly corresponds to TRBD2 (7 bases). The germline gives CDR1 SGHRS, CDR2 YFSETQ. Trimming took off 0 bases at V and 6 bases at J, with 16 bases between the two ends. CDR3 length: 15 residues.

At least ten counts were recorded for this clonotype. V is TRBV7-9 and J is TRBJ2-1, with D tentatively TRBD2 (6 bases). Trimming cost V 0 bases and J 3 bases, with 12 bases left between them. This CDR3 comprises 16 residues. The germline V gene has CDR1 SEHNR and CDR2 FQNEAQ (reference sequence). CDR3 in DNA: TGTGCCAGCAGCTTAGCGTCGGTGCGGGGCTACAATGAGCAGTTCTTC. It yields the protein CASSLASVRGYNEQFF.

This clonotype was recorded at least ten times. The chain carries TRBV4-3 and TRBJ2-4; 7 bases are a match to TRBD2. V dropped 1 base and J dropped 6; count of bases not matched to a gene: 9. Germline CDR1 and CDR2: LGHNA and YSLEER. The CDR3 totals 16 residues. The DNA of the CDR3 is TGCGCCAGCAGCCAAGTCATGTGGAGCGGGGTAAACATTCAGTACTTC. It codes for CASSQVMWSGVNIQYF.

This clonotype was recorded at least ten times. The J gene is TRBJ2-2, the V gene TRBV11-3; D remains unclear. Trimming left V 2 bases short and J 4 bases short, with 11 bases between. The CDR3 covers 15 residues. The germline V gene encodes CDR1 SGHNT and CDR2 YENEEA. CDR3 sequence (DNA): TGTGCCAGCAGCTTAAGTGGGGTCGGCACCGGGGAGCTGTTTTTT. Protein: CASSLSGVGTGELFF.